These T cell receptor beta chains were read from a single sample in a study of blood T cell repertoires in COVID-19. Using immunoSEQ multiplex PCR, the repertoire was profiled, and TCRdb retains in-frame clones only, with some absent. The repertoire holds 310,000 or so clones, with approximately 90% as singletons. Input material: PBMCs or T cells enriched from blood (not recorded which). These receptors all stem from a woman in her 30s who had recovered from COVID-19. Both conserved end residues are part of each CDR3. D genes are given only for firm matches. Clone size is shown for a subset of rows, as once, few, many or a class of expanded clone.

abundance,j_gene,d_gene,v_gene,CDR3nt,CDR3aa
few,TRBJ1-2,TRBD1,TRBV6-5,TGTGCCACCGGACTCACCGGGACAGCCCTCTATGGCTACACCTTC,CATGLTGTALYGYTF
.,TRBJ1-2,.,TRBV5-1,TGCGCCAGCAGGTATTGGGTAGGGGACTATGGCTACACCTTC,CASRYWVGDYGYTF
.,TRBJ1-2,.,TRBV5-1,TGCGCCAGCAGCTTGGAGGGGGTTGATGGCTACACCTTC,CASSLEGVDGYTF
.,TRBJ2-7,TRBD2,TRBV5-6,TGTGCCAGCAGCTTGGAACTAGCGGGGGGCCTAAGCCACTTC,CASSLELAGGLSHF
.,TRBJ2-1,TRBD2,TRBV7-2,TGTGCCAGCAGCCGGGCGGACGGGGGGTACAATGAGCAGTTCTTC,CASSRADGGYNEQFF
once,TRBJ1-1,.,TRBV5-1,TGCGCCAGCAGCTTCAGGAAAAACACTGAAGCTTTCTTT,CASSFRKNTEAFF
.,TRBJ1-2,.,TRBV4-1,TGCGCCAGCAGCCAAGGGCGGGGGGCGGAGGGCTACACCTTC,CASSQGRGAEGYTF
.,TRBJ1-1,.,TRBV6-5,TGTGCCAGCAGCCCACCGTGGGAGTCGCAGGCTTTCTTT,CASSPPWESQAFF
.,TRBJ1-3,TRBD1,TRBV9,TGTGCCAGCAGCTTACGGGACAGGGACTCTGGAAACACCATATATTTT,CASSLRDRDSGNTIYF
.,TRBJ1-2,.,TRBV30,TGTGCCTGGAGTGACCCCAAACAGGGCCGCTATGGCTACACCTTC,CAWSDPKQGRYGYTF
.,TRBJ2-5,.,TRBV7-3,TGTGCCAGCAGTCCATCTGGGGCGTGGGAGACCCAGTACTTC,CASSPSGAWETQYF
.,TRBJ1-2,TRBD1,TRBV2,TGTGCCATTGAGACAGGGGCCGTTGGATCACCCTATGGCTACACCTTC,CAIETGAVGSPYGYTF
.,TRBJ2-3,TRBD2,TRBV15,TGTGCCACCAGCAGAGATGCGGGAGAAAGCACAGATACGCAGTATTTT,CATSRDAGESTDTQYF
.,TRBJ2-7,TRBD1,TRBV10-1,TGCGCCAGCAGTGAGGAGGGGGGACAGGTTGGATCTTTTTGTCGGTCCTACGAGCAGTACTTC,CASSEEGGQVGSFCRSYEQYF
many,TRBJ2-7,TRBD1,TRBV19,TGTGCCAGTAGTCCAGCAGGGGGCTGGGGTGGAGCCTACGAGCAGTACTTC,CASSPAGGWGGAYEQYF
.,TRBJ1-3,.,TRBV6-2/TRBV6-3,TGTGCCAGCACCCCCCATCTCACCGGGAGAAAAGGAAACACCATATATTTT,CASTPHLTGRKGNTIYF
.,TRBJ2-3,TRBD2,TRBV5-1,TGCGCTACAAAGCGGGGGGACCCCACAGATACGCAGTATTTT,CATKRGDPTDTQYF
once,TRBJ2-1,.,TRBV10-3,TGTGCCATCAGTGGTGGTGGGGGGTCAACCTACAATGAGCAGTTCTTC,CAISGGGGSTYNEQFF
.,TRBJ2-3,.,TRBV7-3,TGTGCCAGCAGCTTACGGTGGGGGGGCCGAGATACGCAGTATTTT,CASSLRWGGRDTQYF
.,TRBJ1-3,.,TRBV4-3,TGCGCCAGCAGCCAAGCCTCATCAAGGAGCTCTGGAAACACCATATATTTT,CASSQASSRSSGNTIYF
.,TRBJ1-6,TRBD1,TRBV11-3,TGTGCCAGCAGCCCCTCGGGACAGGGAAAATCACCCCTCCACTTT,CASSPSGQGKSPLHF
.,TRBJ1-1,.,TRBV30,TGTGCCTGGAGTTGGCGGGGCACTGAAGCTTTCTTT,CAWSWRGTEAFF
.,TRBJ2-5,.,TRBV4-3,TGCGCCAGCAGCCAAGTACGTGGCTTCCAAGAGACCCAGTACTTC,CASSQVRGFQETQYF
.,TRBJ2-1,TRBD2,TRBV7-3,TGTGCCAGCAGCTTAACTAGCGGGGGGGCCTATGAGCAGTTCTTC,CASSLTSGGAYEQFF
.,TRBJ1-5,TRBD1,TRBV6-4,TGTGCCAGCGCACAGGGGGAGAATCAGCCCCAGCATTTT,CASAQGENQPQHF
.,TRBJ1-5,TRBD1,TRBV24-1,TGTGCCACCAGTGGCCGGGACAGGGGCAATCAGCCCCAGCATTTT,CATSGRDRGNQPQHF
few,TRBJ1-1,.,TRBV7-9,TGTGCCAGCAGCCGAGAGCAGAACACTGAAGCTTTCTTT,CASSREQNTEAFF
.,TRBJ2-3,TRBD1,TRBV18,TGTGCCAGCTCACCACCCGGCAGGGGGCTCACAGATACGCAGTATTTT,CASSPPGRGLTDTQYF
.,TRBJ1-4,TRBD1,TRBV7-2,TGTGCCAGCAGCTTATTTGGACGAGGGACAGGGGTTAATGAAAAACTGTTTTTT,CASSLFGRGTGVNEKLFF
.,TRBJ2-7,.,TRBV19,TGTGCCAGTAGTATAAAGCACTCGAGCTCCTACGAGCAGTACTTC,CASSIKHSSSYEQYF
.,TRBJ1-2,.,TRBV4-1,TGCGCCAGCAGCCCCCGGTGTGCAGGCCCCTCCTTCTTGGATGGCTACACCTTC,CASSPRCAGPSFLDGYTF
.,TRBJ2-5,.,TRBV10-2,TGCGCCAGCACCGAACAGCTGTTCGGTACCCAGTACTTC,CASTEQLFGTQYF
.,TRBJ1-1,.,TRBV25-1,TGTGCCAGCAGTGATCACGGGGACACTGAAGCTTTCTTT,CASSDHGDTEAFF
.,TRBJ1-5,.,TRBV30,TGTGCCTGGAGTCGTGGACATGTTAGCAATCAGCCCCAGCATTTT,CAWSRGHVSNQPQHF
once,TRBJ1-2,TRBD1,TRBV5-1,TGCGCCAGCAGCCCGGGGACAGGGGATGGCTACACCTTC,CASSPGTGDGYTF
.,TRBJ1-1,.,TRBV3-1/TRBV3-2,TGTGCCAGCGCACAGGGTGACACTGAAGCTTTCTTT,CASAQGDTEAFF
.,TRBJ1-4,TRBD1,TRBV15,TGTGCCACCCAAACCCAGGGGGGCCGTAATGAAAAACTGTTTTTT,CATQTQGGRNEKLFF
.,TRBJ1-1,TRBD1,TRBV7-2,TGTGCCAGCAGCTTAGACTCCCTAGCCAGGGGGCACACTGAAGCTTTCTTT,CASSLDSLARGHTEAFF
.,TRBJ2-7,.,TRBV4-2,TGTGCCAGCAGCCAGGACGCAGGGTACTACGAGCAGTACTTC,CASSQDAGYYEQYF
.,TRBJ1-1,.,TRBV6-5,TGTGCCAGCAGGCGCACAGTGAACACTGAAGCTTTCTTT,CASRRTVNTEAFF
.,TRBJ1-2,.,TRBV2,TGTGCCAGCATCCTGGAGGTTGGAGGCTACACCTTC,CASILEVGGYTF
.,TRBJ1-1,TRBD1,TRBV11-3,TGTGCCAGCAGCTGGAACAGGGGGTCTGAAGCTTTCTTT,CASSWNRGSEAFF
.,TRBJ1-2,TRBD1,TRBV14,TGTGCCAGCAGCCAGGGGGACAGGGCACTTCCCAGCTATGGCTACACCTTC,CASSQGDRALPSYGYTF
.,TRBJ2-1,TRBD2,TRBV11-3,TGTGCCAGCAGCCCACTAGCGGGGGGAGACAATGAGCAGTTCTTC,CASSPLAGGDNEQFF
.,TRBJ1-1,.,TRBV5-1,TGCGCCAGCAGCTTGGACTTGGGGGGGTTTTCGAACACTGAAGCTTTCTTT,CASSLDLGGFSNTEAFF
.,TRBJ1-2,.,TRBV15,TGTGCCACCAGCAGAGATTTGGGCTTCTATGGCTACACCTTC,CATSRDLGFYGYTF
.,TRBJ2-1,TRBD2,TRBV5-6,TGTGCCAGCAGCCTGGTAATCGGCGCGGGGGGGAAAACCAATGAGCAGTTCTTC,CASSLVIGAGGKTNEQFF
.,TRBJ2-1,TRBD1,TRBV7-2,TGTGCCAGCAGCTTAGTCCAGGGGGCATACAATGAGCAGTTCTTC,CASSLVQGAYNEQFF
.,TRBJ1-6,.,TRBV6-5,TGTGCCAGCATAGGGGGGGCAGCCAGACGGACCCTCCACTTT,CASIGGAARRTLHF
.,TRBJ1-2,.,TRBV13,TGTGCCAGCAGCCACAACCCGTCAGGGCCGTCCACTAACTATGGCTACACCTTC,CASSHNPSGPSTNYGYTF
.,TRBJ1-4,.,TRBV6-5,TGTGCCAGCAGTTACTGGGGCAGGGATGATAAACTGTTTTTT,CASSYWGRDDKLFF
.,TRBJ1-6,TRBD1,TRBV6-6,TGTGCCAGCAGCCCACAGGGGCTAGATAATTCACCCCTCCACTTT,CASSPQGLDNSPLHF
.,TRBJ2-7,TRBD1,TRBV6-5,TGTGCCAGCAGTCGGGACAGTTCACTCGAGCAGTACTTC,CASSRDSSLEQYF
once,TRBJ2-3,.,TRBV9,TGTGCCAGCAGCGTCGAGGCCCCAAATACGCAGTATTTT,CASSVEAPNTQYF
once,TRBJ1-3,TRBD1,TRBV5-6,TGTGCCAGCAGCTTGTTCGGGACAGGGCTTTTATCGGCAAACACCATATATTTT,CASSLFGTGLLSANTIYF
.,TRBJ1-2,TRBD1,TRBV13,TGTGCCAGCAGCGCCCGCTCGACAGGGCAAGTCGATGGCTACACCTTC,CASSARSTGQVDGYTF
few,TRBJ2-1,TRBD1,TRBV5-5,TGTGCCAGCAGCACCGACAGGGTCTCCTACAATGAGCAGTTCTTC,CASSTDRVSYNEQFF
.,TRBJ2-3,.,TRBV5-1,TGCGCCAGCAGCTTTGGCTCGAGCACAGATACGCAGTATTTT,CASSFGSSTDTQYF
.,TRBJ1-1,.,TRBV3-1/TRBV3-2,TGTGCCAGCAGCCAAACAGGCGGGGCCGTAAAAGCTTTCTTT,CASSQTGGAVKAFF